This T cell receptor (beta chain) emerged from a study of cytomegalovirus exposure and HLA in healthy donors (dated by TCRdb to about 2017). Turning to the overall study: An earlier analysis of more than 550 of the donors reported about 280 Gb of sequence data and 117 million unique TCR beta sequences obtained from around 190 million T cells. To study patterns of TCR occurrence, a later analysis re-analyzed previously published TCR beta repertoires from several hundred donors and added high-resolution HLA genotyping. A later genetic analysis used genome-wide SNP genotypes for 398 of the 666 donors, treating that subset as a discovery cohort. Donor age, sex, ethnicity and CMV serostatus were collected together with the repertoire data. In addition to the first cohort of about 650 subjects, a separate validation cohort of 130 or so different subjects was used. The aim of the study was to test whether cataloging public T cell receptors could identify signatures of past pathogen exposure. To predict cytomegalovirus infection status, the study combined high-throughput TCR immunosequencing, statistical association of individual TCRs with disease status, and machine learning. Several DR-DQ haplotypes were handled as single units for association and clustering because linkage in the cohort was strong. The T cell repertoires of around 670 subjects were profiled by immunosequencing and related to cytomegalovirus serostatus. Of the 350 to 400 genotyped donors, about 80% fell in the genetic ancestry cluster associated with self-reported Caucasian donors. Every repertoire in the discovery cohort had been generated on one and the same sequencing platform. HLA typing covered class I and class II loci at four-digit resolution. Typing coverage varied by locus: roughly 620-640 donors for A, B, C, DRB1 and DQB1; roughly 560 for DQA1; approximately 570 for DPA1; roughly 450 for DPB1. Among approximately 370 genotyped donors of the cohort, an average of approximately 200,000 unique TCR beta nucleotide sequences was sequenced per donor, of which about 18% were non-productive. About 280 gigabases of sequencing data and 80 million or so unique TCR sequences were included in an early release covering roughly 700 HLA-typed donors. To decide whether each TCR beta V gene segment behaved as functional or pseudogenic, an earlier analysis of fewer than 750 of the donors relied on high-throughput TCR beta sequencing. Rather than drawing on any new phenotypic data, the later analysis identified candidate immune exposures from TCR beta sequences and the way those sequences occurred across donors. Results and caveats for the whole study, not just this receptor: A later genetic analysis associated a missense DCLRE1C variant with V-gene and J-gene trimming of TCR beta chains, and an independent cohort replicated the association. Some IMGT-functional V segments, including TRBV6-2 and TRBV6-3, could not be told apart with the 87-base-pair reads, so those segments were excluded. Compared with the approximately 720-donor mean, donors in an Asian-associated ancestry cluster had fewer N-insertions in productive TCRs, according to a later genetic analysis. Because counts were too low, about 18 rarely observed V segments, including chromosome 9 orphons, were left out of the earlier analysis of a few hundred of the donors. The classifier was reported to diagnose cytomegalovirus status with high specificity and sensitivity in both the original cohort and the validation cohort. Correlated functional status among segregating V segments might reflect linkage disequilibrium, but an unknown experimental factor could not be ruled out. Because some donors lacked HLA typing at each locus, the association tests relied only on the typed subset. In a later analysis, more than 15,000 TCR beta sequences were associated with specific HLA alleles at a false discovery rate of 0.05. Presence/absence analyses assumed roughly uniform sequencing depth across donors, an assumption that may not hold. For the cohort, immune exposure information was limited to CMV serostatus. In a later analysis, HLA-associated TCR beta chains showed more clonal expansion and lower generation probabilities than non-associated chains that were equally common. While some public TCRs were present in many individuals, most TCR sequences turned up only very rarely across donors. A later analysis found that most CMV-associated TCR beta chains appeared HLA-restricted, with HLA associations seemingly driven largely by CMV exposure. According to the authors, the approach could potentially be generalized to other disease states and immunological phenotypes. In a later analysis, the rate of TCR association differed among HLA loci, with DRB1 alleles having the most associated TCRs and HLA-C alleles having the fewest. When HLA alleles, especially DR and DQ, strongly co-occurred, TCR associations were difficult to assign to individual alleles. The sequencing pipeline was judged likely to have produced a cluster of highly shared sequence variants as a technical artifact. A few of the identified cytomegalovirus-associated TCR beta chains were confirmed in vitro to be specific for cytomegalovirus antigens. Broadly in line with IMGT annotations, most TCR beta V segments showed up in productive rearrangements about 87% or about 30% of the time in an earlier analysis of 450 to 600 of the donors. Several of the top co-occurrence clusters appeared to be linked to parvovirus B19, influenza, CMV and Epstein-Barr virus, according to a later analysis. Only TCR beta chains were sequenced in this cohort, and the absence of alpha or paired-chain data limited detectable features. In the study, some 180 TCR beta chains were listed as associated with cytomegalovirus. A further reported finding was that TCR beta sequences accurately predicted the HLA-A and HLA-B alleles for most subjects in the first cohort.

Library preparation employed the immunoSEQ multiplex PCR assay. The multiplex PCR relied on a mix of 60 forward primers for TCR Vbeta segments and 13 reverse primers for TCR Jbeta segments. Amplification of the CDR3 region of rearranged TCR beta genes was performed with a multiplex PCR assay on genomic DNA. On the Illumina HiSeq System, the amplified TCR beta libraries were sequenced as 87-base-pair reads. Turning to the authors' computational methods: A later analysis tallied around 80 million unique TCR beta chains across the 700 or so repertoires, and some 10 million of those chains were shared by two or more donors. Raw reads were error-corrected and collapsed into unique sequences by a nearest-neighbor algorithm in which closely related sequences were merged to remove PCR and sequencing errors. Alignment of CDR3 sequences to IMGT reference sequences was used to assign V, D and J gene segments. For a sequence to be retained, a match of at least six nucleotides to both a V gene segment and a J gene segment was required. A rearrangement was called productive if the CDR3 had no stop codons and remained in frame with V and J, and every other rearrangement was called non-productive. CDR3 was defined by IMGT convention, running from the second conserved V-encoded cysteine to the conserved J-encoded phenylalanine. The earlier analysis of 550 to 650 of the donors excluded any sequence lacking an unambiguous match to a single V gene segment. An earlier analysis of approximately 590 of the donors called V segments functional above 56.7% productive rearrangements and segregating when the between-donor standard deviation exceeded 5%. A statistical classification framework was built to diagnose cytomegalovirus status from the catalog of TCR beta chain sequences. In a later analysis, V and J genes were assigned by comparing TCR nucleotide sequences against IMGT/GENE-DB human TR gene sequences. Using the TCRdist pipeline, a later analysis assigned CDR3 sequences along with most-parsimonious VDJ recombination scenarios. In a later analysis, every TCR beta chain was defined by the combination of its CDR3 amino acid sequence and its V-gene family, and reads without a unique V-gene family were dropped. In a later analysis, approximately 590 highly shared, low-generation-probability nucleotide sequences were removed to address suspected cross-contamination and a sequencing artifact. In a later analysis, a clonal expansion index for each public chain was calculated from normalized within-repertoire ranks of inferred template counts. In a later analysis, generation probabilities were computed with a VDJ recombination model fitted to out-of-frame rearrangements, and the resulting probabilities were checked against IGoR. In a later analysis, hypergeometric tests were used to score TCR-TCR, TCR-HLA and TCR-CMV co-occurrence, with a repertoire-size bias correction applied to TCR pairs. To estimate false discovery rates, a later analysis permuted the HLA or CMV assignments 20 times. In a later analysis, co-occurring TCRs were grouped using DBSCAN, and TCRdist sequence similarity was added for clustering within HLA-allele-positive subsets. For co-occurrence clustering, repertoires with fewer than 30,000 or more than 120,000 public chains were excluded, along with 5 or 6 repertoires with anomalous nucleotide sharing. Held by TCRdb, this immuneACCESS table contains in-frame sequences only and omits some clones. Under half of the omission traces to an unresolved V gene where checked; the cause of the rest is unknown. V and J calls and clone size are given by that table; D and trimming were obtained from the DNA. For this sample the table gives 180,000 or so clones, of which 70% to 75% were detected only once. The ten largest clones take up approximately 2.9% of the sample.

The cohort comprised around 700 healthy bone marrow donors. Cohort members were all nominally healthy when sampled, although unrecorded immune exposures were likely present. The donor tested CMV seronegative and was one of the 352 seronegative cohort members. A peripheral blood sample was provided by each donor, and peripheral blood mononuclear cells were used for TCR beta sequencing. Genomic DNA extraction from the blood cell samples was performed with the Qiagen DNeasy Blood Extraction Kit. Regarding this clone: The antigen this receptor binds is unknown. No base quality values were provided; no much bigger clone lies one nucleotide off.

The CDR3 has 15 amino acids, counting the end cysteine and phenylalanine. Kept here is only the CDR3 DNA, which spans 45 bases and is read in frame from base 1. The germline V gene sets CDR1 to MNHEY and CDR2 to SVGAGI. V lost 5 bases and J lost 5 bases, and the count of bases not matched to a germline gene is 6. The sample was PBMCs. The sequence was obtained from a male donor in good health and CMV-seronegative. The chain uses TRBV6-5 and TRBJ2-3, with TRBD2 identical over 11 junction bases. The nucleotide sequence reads TGTGCCAGCAGTGCTAGCGGGGGGAGGGGAGATACGCAGTATTTT. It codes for CASSASGGRGDTQYF.